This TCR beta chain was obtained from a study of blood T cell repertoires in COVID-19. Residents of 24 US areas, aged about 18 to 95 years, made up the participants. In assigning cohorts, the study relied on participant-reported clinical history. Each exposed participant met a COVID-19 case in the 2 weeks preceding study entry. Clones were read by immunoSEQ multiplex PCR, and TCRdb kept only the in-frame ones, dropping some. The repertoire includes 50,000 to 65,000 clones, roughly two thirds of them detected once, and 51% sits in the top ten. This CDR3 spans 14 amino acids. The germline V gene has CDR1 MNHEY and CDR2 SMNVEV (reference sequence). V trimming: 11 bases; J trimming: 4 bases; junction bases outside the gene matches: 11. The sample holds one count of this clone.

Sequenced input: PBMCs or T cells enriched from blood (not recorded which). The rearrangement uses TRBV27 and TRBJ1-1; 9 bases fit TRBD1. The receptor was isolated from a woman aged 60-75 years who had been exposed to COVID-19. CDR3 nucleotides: TGTGCCTCGGGAGGTCGGACAGGGGTCACTGAAGCTTTCTTT. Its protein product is CASGGRTGVTEAFF.